These 15 T cell receptor beta chains share one sample of origin, sequenced in a study of shared clonotypes between healthy human individuals. The method was immunoSEQ multiplex PCR; TCRdb's version includes in-frame clones alone and lacks a portion of them. The sample yields nearly 600,000 clones, 95% to 96% seen once. Positive CCR7 selection of CD45RO-negative cells yielded the naive CD8 cells, and terminally differentiated effector memory CD45RA+ cells were excluded. The specimen sequenced was naive CD8+ T cells sorted from blood. These receptor sequences come from a woman aged 30 to 39 in good health.

V usage is TRBV2 and J usage is TRBJ2-7; 7 nucleotides agree with TRBD2. Germline loops: CDR1 SNHLY, CDR2 FYNNEI. The V gene end was trimmed by 7 bases and the J gene end by 3 bases; junction bases not matched to a gene: 9. The CDR3 totals 14 residues. CDR3 sequence (DNA): TGTGCCAGCATCCCGGGACTATTGGACTACGAGCAGTACTTC. It specifies CASIPGLLDYEQYF.

This chain joins TRBV30 and TRBJ2-4; 7 bases fit TRBD1. The CDR3 has 15 residues. With 4 bases clipped from V and 1 base from J, the junction kept 7 bases outside the gene matches. The germline CDR1 and CDR2 sequences are GTSNPN and SVGIG (reference sequence). The CDR3 region is CAWKARGSAKNIQYF. The CDR3 nucleotides are TGTGCCTGGAAGGCCAGGGGGTCGGCCAAAAACATTCAGTACTTC.

The gene calls are TRBV4-2 and TRBJ2-3; perhaps TRBD2 as D (5 bases). The CDR3 sequence is 15 residues long. The ends were cut back, 1 base at V and 5 bases at J, with 13 bases in the middle. The germline V gene has CDR1 LGHNA and CDR2 YNFKEQ. Here the CDR3 DNA reads TGTGCCAGCAGCCAAGTTCTTGGGAGTGTAGATACGCAGTATTTT. Residues: CASSQVLGSVDTQYF.

V and J are TRBV9 and TRBJ2-1; D is perhaps TRBD2 (5 bases). This CDR3 contains 14 residues. V lost 3 bases, J lost 5 bases, and 12 bases lay in between. CDR1 and CDR2 from the germline V gene are SGDLS and YYNGEE. Here the CDR3 DNA reads TGTGCCAGCAGCGGGAGGTACAGCCACAATGAGCAGTTCTTC. Encoded protein: CASSGRYSHNEQFF.

CDR3 DNA sequence: TGTGCCAGCTCCCGGGCCATGAACACTGAAGCTTTCTTT. Its translation is CASSRAMNTEAFF. The chain carries TRBV5-4 and TRBJ1-1; D gene ambiguous. Trimming left V 7 bases short and J 0 bases short, with 10 bases between. The CDR3 covers 13 residues. Per the germline V gene, CDR1 is SGHNT and CDR2 is YYREEE (reference sequence).

This clone was counted a single time. The V gene is TRBV29-1, the J gene TRBJ2-7; 9 bases align to TRBD2. Germline-derived CDR1 and CDR2 are SQVTM and ANQGSEA. This CDR3 comprises 12 residues. V lost 6 bases to trimming and J lost 2 bases; unmatched junction nucleotides: 2. Here the CDR3 reads CSVREGPYEQYF. The CDR3, as DNA: TGCAGCGTGCGGGAGGGCCCCTACGAGCAGTACTTC.

The rearrangement uses TRBV28 and TRBJ2-7; TRBD1 aligns across 9 bases. The V gene's germline CDR1 is MDHEN and CDR2 SYDVKM. CDR3 size: 14 residues. V gave up 5 bases and J gave up 3 bases; unmatched junction bases: 5. Here the CDR3 reads CASSQPDRGYEQYF. CDR3 DNA: TGTGCCAGCAGTCAACCGGACAGGGGCTACGAGCAGTACTTC.

The V and J genes are TRBV4-2 and TRBJ2-5, with TRBD2 as a possible D gene (5 bases). Judging by the DNA end, TRBJ2-7 fits better; the J call may be wrong. Germline V gives CDR1 LGHNA, CDR2 YNFKEQ. The CDR3 is 15 amino acids. The DNA for the CDR3 is TGTGCCAGCAGCCAAGAGCGGGCCCAGGTCTACGAGCAGTACTTC. This gives the protein CASSQERAQVYEQYF.

J is TRBJ2-2 and V is TRBV25-1; no clear D. The CDR3 contains 12 residues. V lost 8 bases, J lost 6 bases, and 10 bases lay in between. Germline lookup yields CDR1 MGHDK and CDR2 SYGVNS. The CDR3 is CASGPSAGELFF. The CDR3 DNA reads as TGTGCCAGCGGACCGAGTGCCGGGGAGCTGTTTTTT.

The chain carries TRBV6-6 and TRBJ2-7; D not certain. Germline assignment: CDR1 MNHNY and CDR2 SVGAGI (reference sequence). The CDR3 has 14 amino acids. The V end lost 0 bases, the J end lost 2 bases, and 8 bases lay between the germline ends. This CDR3 reads CASSYSFLAYEQYF. In nucleotides, the CDR3 is TGTGCCAGCAGTTACTCTTTCCTTGCCTACGAGCAGTACTTC.

The chain carries TRBV7-2 and TRBJ1-6; the D is unclear. The V end was cut by 2 bases, the J end by 8 bases, with 4 bases between. Germline CDR1 is SGHTA and CDR2 is FQGNSA. This CDR3 spans 12 amino acids. CDR3 sequence (DNA): TGTGCCAGCAGCTTAAAGTATTCACCCCTCCACTTT. Protein: CASSLKYSPLHF.

J is TRBJ2-7 and V is TRBV29-1, with 7 bases matching TRBD1. Germline V gene sequence: CDR1 SQVTM, CDR2 ANQGSEA. This CDR3 region has 14 residues. J lost 5 bases, V lost 0 bases, and 7 bases had no gene match. In DNA form, the CDR3 reads TGCAGCGTTGAAGACTTGACAGGGAGCGACGAGCAGTACTTC. Translated: CSVEDLTGSDEQYF.

A word on this clone: Other nucleotide sequences in the sample specify the same CDR3. The gene calls are TRBV27 and TRBJ2-3; no firm D call. CDR3 length equals 11 residues. Germline lookup yields CDR1 MNHEY and CDR2 SMNVEV (reference sequence). Trimming removed 4 bases at V and 5 bases at J, with 4 bases between. CDR3: CASSSLDTQYF. CDR3 nucleotide sequence: TGTGCCAGCAGTTCGCTAGATACGCAGTATTTT.

The V gene is TRBV5-4, the J gene TRBJ1-2, with D perhaps TRBD1 (5 bases). This CDR3 spans 13 amino acids. The germline CDR1 and CDR2 sequences are SGHNT and YYREEE (reference sequence). Trimming stripped 0 bases from V and 7 bases from J, with 10 bases between. CDR3 sequence: CASSLGLGGGYTF. The CDR3 bases are TGTGCCAGCAGCTTGGGGTTGGGGGGTGGCTACACCTTC.

The chain joins TRBV4-1 to TRBJ2-1; 7 nucleotides match TRBD2. J was trimmed by 4 bases and V by 0 bases; bases with no gene match: 3. CDR1 is MGHRA and CDR2 is YSYEKL in the germline V gene. The CDR3 contains 15 residues. This chain's CDR3 is CASSQDRAGYNEQFF. CDR3 coding DNA: TGCGCCAGCAGCCAAGATCGAGCGGGGTACAATGAGCAGTTCTTC.